The next 26 T cell receptor beta chains were all read from a single sample in a study of OX40 agonist ivuxolimab in advanced cancers. Libraries came from the immunoSEQ multiplex PCR assay. Sourced from immuneACCESS, this table was stored by TCRdb with only in-frame sequences that have V and J called. A share of the clones is absent; for the studies checked, an unresolved V gene accounts for under half, and the remainder has no known explanation. This sample lists fewer than 100,000 clones; roughly 84% were detected once. The ten largest clonotypes hold 5.5% to 6.5% of the sample. Sample: CD4+ or CD8+ T cells sorted from blood, taken in a trial of the OX40 agonist ivuxolimab. These receptors all come from an adult with an advanced solid tumor such as melanoma, head and neck, liver or kidney cancer.

The genes are TRBV18 and TRBJ2-7; TRBD1 agrees at 11 bases. The V and J ends lost 3 bases and 6 bases, in that order; junction bases with no gene match: 1. Germline V gene data show CDR1 as KGHSH and CDR2 as LQKENI. The CDR3 contains 13 residues. The CDR3 loop is CASSPGTGGEQYF. CDR3 DNA: TGTGCCAGCTCACCCGGGACAGGGGGCGAGCAGTACTTC.

The chain employs TRBV7-9 and TRBJ2-3; TRBD1 aligns across 11 bases. Germline V lookup: CDR1 SEHNR, CDR2 FQNEAQ (reference sequence). This CDR3 region has 15 residues. V was clipped by 4 bases and J by 3 bases; unmatched bases: 3. The CDR3 loop reads CASSYGQGATDTQYF. The CDR3 nucleotides are TGTGCCAGCAGCTACGGACAGGGGGCGACAGATACGCAGTATTTT.

The V and J genes are TRBV5-4 and TRBJ2-3, with 8 bases that match TRBD1. The V gene end was trimmed by 6 bases and the J gene end by 4 bases; junction bases not matched to a gene: 4. The length of the CDR3 is 13 residues. Germline CDR1 reads SGHNT; CDR2 reads YYREEE (reference sequence). The CDR3 nucleotides are TGTGCCAGCAACACACAGGGGGCAGATACGCAGTATTTT. As protein: CASNTQGADTQYF. Using reference TRBV5-4 and TRBJ2-3 for the parts outside the CDR3, the full variable domain is ETGVTQSPTHLIKTRGQQVTLRCSSQSGHNTVSWYQQALGQGPQFIFQYYREEENGRGNFPPRFSGLQFPNYSSELNVNALELDDSALYLCASNTQGADTQYFGPGTRLTVL.

This chain links TRBV28 with TRBJ1-4; no definite D call. V lost 1 base and J lost 0, with 12 bases in between. This CDR3 comprises 17 residues. The germline CDR1 and CDR2 sequences are MDHEN and SYDVKM. CDR3 sequence reads: CASSLSAHGATNEKLFF. CDR3 sequence (DNA): TGTGCCAGCAGTTTATCCGCACACGGTGCAACTAATGAAAAACTGTTTTTT.

The rearrangement links TRBV21-1 to TRBJ1-5. TRBV21-1 is listed as a pseudogene. This CDR3 is 20 amino acids long. CDR3 amino acids: CSSRSMRVFLRGASNQPQHF. In DNA, the CDR3 is TGTTCATCCCGAAGCATGAGGGTTTTTCTCCGGGGGGCGAGCAATCAGCCCCAGCATTTT.

The chain recombines TRBV5-5 with TRBJ2-3; possible D gene TRBD1, 6 bases. V shed 2 bases and J shed 6 bases, with 16 bases lying between them. This CDR3 comprises 15 residues. Germline values: CDR1 SGHKS, CDR2 YYEKEE (reference sequence). Written as DNA, the CDR3 is TGTGCCAGCAGCTTTGGGGACATTACGATGGATACGCAGTATTTT. Its protein is CASSFGDITMDTQYF.

Here the CDR3 DNA reads TGTGCCAGCAGTAACGCTCAGGGATACACTGAAGCTTTCTTT. It encodes CASSNAQGYTEAFF. This chain joins TRBV6-5 and TRBJ1-1; the D gene is possibly TRBD1 (5 bases). Germline lookup yields CDR1 MNHEY and CDR2 SVGAGI. This CDR3 is built from 14 residues. V lost 5 bases, J lost 3 bases, and 13 bases lay in between.

This chain uses TRBV18 with TRBJ2-5; D might be TRBD1 (7 bases). Trimming shortened V by 1 base and J by 3 bases, and 21 bases separated the two germline ends. The germline CDR1 and CDR2 sequences are KGHSH and LQKENI. This CDR3 has 18 residues. The CDR3 sequence is CASSPRGTEGVGKETQYF. The CDR3 DNA follows: TGTGCCAGCTCACCACGCGGGACAGAGGGCGTGGGAAAAGAGACCCAGTACTTC.

The rearrangement uses TRBV5-1 and TRBJ2-7; TRBD1 aligns across 9 bases. J lost 2 bases, V lost 4 bases, and 7 bases had no gene match. There are 15 residues in the CDR3. Germline V CDR1 and CDR2: SGHRS, YFSETQ. CDR3 in amino acids: CASSRTGETPYEQYF. CDR3 bases: TGCGCCAGCAGCAGGACAGGGGAGACCCCCTACGAGCAGTACTTC. Full variable domain (remainder filled in from reference TRBV5-1 and TRBJ2-7): KAGVTQTPRYLIKTRGQQVTLSCSPISGHRSVSWYQQTPGQGLQFLFEYFSETQRNKGNFPGRFSGRQFSNSRSEMNVSTLELGDSALYLCASSRTGETPYEQYFGPGTRLTVT.

The chain has TRBV28 and TRBJ2-7; 7 nucleotides line up with TRBD1. The CDR3 is 13 residues long. CDR1 is MDHEN and CDR2 is SYDVKM in the germline V gene. J gave up 12 bases and V 6 bases, and 14 bases lay outside the gene matches. CDR3 sequence reads: CASSLPGTAVPYF. CDR3 nucleotide sequence: TGTGCCAGCAGCCTTCCCGGGACAGCGGTTCCGTACTTC.

The count of this clone is one. V is TRBV28 and J is TRBJ2-3, with TRBD2 matching over 7 bases. V was pared by 5 bases and J by 2 bases, with 7 bases of the junction left unmatched. This CDR3 spans 15 amino acids. Germline V gene data show CDR1 as MDHEN and CDR2 as SYDVKM. The CDR3 loop reads CASSVWGGDTDTQYF. For the CDR3, the DNA is TGTGCCAGCAGTGTTTGGGGGGGTGACACAGATACGCAGTATTTT.

This clone was detected only once. The chain has TRBV25-1 and TRBJ2-7; D is unclear. In germline, CDR1 is MGHDK, CDR2 SYGVNS. Trimming took 4 bases from V and 6 from J, leaving 7 bases between them. This CDR3 region has 11 residues. As DNA, the CDR3 is TGTGCCAGCAGTGGCCTAACCGAGCAGTACTTC. Translated: CASSGLTEQYF.

V and J are TRBV18 and TRBJ1-1; 7 nucleotides match TRBD1. From germline, CDR1 is KGHSH and CDR2 LQKENI. The CDR3 sequence is 14 residues long. V was pared by 1 base and J by 5 bases, with 4 bases of the junction left unmatched. The CDR3: CASSPQGARTEAFF. In DNA form, the CDR3 reads TGTGCCAGCTCACCACAGGGGGCGCGGACTGAAGCTTTCTTT.

This clone was seen only once. The CDR3 nucleotides are TGTGCCTGGAGCCAGGGCGGCTCACCCCTCCACTTT. Encoded protein: CAWSQGGSPLHF. The rearrangement joins TRBV30 to TRBJ1-6, with D perhaps matching TRBD1 (5 bases). CDR1 GTSNPN and CDR2 SVGIG come from the germline V gene (reference sequence). The CDR3 is 12 residues long. Trimming took 3 bases from V and 10 from J, leaving 10 bases between them.

The CDR3 DNA reads as TGCGCCAGCAGCCAAGTCATCTCCTCCGTTGACCGTGCAACTAATGAAAAACTGTTTTTT. It is translated as CASSQVISSVDRATNEKLFF. This rearrangement joins TRBV4-1 to TRBJ1-4; D unresolved. Trimming left V 1 base short and J 0 bases short, with 21 bases between. The CDR3 has 20 residues. Germline CDR1 and CDR2: MGHRA and YSYEKL.

The V and J genes are TRBV5-4 and TRBJ1-2, with D unclear. V lost 4 bases to trimming and J lost 0 bases, with 10 bases between them. Germline-derived CDR1 and CDR2 are SGHNT and YYREEE (reference sequence). The CDR3 extends over 14 amino acids. The CDR3 region is CASSPAASNYGYTF. CDR3 nucleotide sequence: TGTGCCAGCAGCCCCGCGGCGTCTAACTATGGCTACACCTTC.

The chain's CDR3 is CASSLVQNTEAFF. The CDR3 DNA reads TGTGCCAGCAGCTTAGTTCAGAACACTGAAGCTTTCTTT. The chain carries TRBV7-6 and TRBJ1-1; D gene uncertain. Looked up from germline, CDR1 is SGHVS and CDR2 is FNYEAQ. Deletions cut 1 base from V and 1 base from J, with 4 bases between. The CDR3 has 13 residues. The entire variable domain, with the rest obtained from reference TRBV7-6 and TRBJ1-1, is as follows: GAGVSQSPRYKVTKRGQDVALRCDPISGHVSLYWYRQALGQGPEFLTYFNYEAQQDKSGLPNDRFSAERPEGSISTLTIQRTEQRDSAMYRCASSLVQNTEAFFGQGTRLTVV.

This clone appeared a single time. The V gene is TRBV5-6, the J gene TRBJ1-4; 9 nucleotides match TRBD1. The trim removed 4 bases at V and 8 bases at J, leaving 6 bases unmatched. Germline V gives CDR1 SGHDT, CDR2 YYEEEE. The CDR3 extends over 14 amino acids. CDR3 in amino acids: CASSRDRVVEKLFF. The CDR3 coding sequence is TGTGCCAGCAGCAGGGACAGGGTGGTAGAAAAACTGTTTTTT. The variable domain in full, completed from reference TRBV5-6 and TRBJ1-4, reads DAGVTQSPTHLIKTRGQQVTLRCSPKSGHDTVSWYQQALGQGPQFIFQYYEEEERQRGNFPDRFSGHQFPNYSSELNVNALLLGDSALYLCASSRDRVVEKLFFGSGTQLSVL.

The chain is built from TRBV11-2 and TRBJ1-1, with D possibly matching TRBD1 (5 bases). The germline V gene encodes CDR1 SGHAT and CDR2 FQNNGV. Trimming pared 4 bases from V and 2 bases from J, leaving 17 bases between. The CDR3 is 16 residues long. The chain's CDR3 is CASSSLGRPSNTEAFF. Here the CDR3 DNA reads TGTGCCAGCAGCTCCTTGGGACGGCCATCCAACACTGAAGCTTTCTTT.

The rearrangement links TRBV5-1 to TRBJ2-7, with D perhaps matching TRBD1 or TRBD2 (5 bases each). The CDR3 is 15 residues long. CDR1 is SGHRS and CDR2 is YFSETQ in the germline V gene. V was cut by 4 bases and J by 2 bases, with 16 bases left in between. The CDR3 coding sequence is TGCGCCAGCAGCCACCAAAGGACGGGGCCCTACGAGCAGTACTTC. Translating gives CASSHQRTGPYEQYF.

The chain employs TRBV10-2 and TRBJ1-3; no clear D. Germline V gene sequence: CDR1 WSHSY, CDR2 SAAADI. The CDR3 loop spans 14 amino acids. With 2 bases removed from V and 0 bases from J, the gap between germline ends came to 5 bases. DNA for the CDR3: TGCGCCAGCAGTGAGAACAGCTCTGGAAACACCATATATTTT. Its protein is CASSENSSGNTIYF.

This clone was picked up one time. In DNA form, the CDR3 reads TGTGCCAGCACGGCGGGGAGGCAGGCACCCAAACTGTTTTTT. This codes for CASTAGRQAPKLFF. The chain employs TRBV25-1 and TRBJ1-4, with no clear D. The length of the CDR3 is 14 residues. V was shortened by 7 bases and J by 11 bases, with 20 bases between the two germline ends. Germline loops: CDR1 MGHDK, CDR2 SYGVNS.

This clone has only one observation. The V call is TRBV11-1, the J call TRBJ2-3, with 9 bases lining up with TRBD1. V lost 6 bases and J lost 4; bases outside the gene matches: 11. The CDR3 totals 16 residues. Germline loops: CDR1 SGHAT, CDR2 FQDESV (reference sequence). CDR3 sequence: CASRLPGQGKADTQYF. The CDR3 DNA reads TGTGCCAGCAGACTTCCGGGACAGGGTAAAGCAGATACGCAGTATTTT.

The J gene is TRBJ1-1, the V gene TRBV4-3, with D possibly matching TRBD1 (5 bases). The CDR3 runs to 15 residues. The V gene lost 0 bases and the J gene lost 5 bases, with 13 bases spanning the gap. From germline, CDR1 is LGHNA and CDR2 YSLEER. CDR3 DNA: TGCGCCAGCAGCCAAGAAGCAAGGGGTGAGACTGAAGCTTTCTTT. It is translated as CASSQEARGETEAFF.

This clone was recorded once. The V call is TRBV4-1, the J call TRBJ1-4; D gene uncertain. CDR1 is MGHRA and CDR2 is YSYEKL in the germline V gene. This CDR3 has 13 amino acids. Trimming left V 1 base short and J 8 bases short, with 8 bases between. The CDR3, as DNA: TGCGCCAGCAGCCAAGCATCAAAGGAAAAACTGTTTTTT. This codes for CASSQASKEKLFF.

This clone came up once. J is TRBJ2-3 and V is TRBV27, with 11 bases fitting TRBD2. The junction had 8 bases not matched to a gene; V was cut back by 5 bases and J by 4 bases. Germline CDR1 reads MNHEY; CDR2 reads SMNVEV (reference sequence). The CDR3 spans 16 residues. The CDR3 region has the DNA TGTGCCAGCAGTCCACTAGCGGGAGTAGGCGCAGATACGCAGTATTTT. Protein product: CASSPLAGVGADTQYF.